This T cell receptor (beta chain) was identified during a study of blood T cell repertoires in COVID-19. Repertoires were generated with immunoSEQ multiplex PCR, while TCRdb's copy carries only in-frame clones and drops some. Among roughly 380,000 clones listed, approximately 89% were seen once. The germline CDR1 and CDR2 sequences are LGHNA and YNFKEQ. The trim removed 0 bases at V and 6 bases at J, leaving 8 bases unmatched. This CDR3 has 16 residues. The sample was peripheral blood. The receptor comes from a woman aged 55-69 years with COVID-19, enrolled during active disease. The gene calls are TRBV4-2 and TRBJ1-5; TRBD1 matches at 7 bases. CDR3: CASSQEVDRAFQPQHF. The CDR3 DNA sequence: TGTGCCAGCAGCCAAGAAGTTGACAGGGCCTTTCAGCCCCAGCATTTT.